The T cell receptor (beta chain) described here comes from a study of blood T cell repertoires in COVID-19. About the study: Acute-phase and convalescent COVID-19 samples originated in the United States, Italy and Spain. From T cells, B-cell-depleted T cells, or PBMCs came the material, which was cDNA or gDNA.

V shed 2 bases and J 7 bases; nucleotides not matched to a gene: 6. Germline lookup yields CDR1 GTSNPN and CDR2 SVGIG (reference sequence). The CDR3 runs 14 residues. In the original workflow: Reference gene primers were amplified, and this amplification served to estimate nucleated cell counts. The repertoire was sequenced with immunoSEQ multiplex PCR; TCRdb's copy has only in-frame clones and lacks some. The DNA gave D and trimming, while V, J and clone size come from that table. The top ten clones hold around 17% of a sample with 50,000 or so clones, more than 80% of them seen once. The receptor comes from a man aged 40-49 years with acute or convalescent COVID-19. V is TRBV30 and J is TRBJ2-1, with 9 bases aligning to TRBD1. The sequencing input was peripheral blood. Here the CDR3 reads CAWSMGTGKNEQFF. The CDR3 DNA sequence: TGTGCCTGGAGTATGGGGACAGGGAAAAATGAGCAGTTCTTC.